Given below is one T cell receptor beta chain in context. Its antigen is still unknown. This record comes from a study of cytomegalovirus exposure and HLA in healthy donors. At the level of the study: Sequencing of approximately 190 million T cells in an earlier analysis found more than 100 million unique TCR beta sequences. Early on, a data release was issued that held approximately 78 million unique TCRs from HLA-typed donors. Study findings and constraints: Later analysis demonstrated an association between a missense DCLRE1C variant and TCR beta V- and J-gene trimming.

The PCR ran on 60 Vbeta and 13 Jbeta primers. The repertoire was sequenced with immunoSEQ multiplex PCR; TCRdb's copy has only in-frame clones and lacks some. Its listing shows around 70,000 clones. Germline CDR1 is MNHEY and CDR2 is SMNVEV (reference sequence). The junction had 22 bases not matched to a gene; V was cut back by 3 bases and J by 8 bases. CDR3 length: 19 residues. The rearrangement uses TRBV27 and TRBJ1-2; 9 bases match TRBD1. The source of this sequence is a boy aged 5-17 years in good health and CMV-seronegative. The sample taken for sequencing was PBMCs. The CDR3 sequence: CASSFREPGTGSPLSGYTF. The CDR3 coding sequence is TGTGCCAGCAGTTTTAGGGAGCCCGGGACAGGGTCTCCCCTAAGCGGCTACACCTTC.